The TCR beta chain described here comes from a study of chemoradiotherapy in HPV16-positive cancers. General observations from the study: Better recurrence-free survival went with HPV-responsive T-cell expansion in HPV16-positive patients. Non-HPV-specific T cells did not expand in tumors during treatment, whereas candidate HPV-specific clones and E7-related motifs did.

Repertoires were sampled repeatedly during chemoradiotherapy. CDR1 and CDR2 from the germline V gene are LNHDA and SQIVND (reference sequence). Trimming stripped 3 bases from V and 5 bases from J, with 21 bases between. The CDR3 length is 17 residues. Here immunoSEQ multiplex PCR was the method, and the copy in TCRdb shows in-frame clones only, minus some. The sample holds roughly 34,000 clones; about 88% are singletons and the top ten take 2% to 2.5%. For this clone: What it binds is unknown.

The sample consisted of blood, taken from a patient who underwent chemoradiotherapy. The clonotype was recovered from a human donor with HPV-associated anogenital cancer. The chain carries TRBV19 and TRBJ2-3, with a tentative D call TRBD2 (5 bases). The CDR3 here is CASSIFYPNREGDTQYF. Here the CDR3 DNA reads TGTGCCAGTAGTATTTTTTACCCGAACCGCGAGGGAGATACGCAGTATTTT.